One sample yielded the 27 T cell receptor beta chains listed below, sequenced in a study of immune aging and cytomegalovirus after organ transplant. Libraries came from microwell single-cell capture using BD Rhapsody targeted mRNA and AbSeq reagents. TCRdb analysed the single-cell sequencing reads with MiXCR anew, one entry per CDR3 protein. The sample lists 20,000 or so distinct CDR3 sequences, approximately 40% seen once, with less than 30% in the top ten. The time point here: five sample-tagged time points from pre-transplant (day -1) to day 368 post-transplant, pooled. Antigen specificity for these receptors is unknown. The sequencing here drew on CMV peptide-activated CD4+ and CD8+ T cells sorted from blood, taken at five time points, pooled. Subset reported: sorted CD8+CD137+ and CD4+CD154+ T cells after 11 to 13 h CMV IE-1 peptide stimulation. The receptors here all came from a female donor who had a heart transplant and CMV viremia.

This clonotype appeared many times. The genes are TRBV20-1 and TRBJ1-1, with TRBD1 as a possible D gene (6 bases). The V end lost 0 bases, the J end lost 5 bases, and 16 bases lay between the germline ends. CDR3 length: 15 residues. Germline assignment: CDR1 DFQATT and CDR2 SNEGSKA (reference sequence). In nucleotides, the CDR3 is TGCAGTGCTAGAGATGGGAACAGGGTAGGGACTGAAGCTTTCTTT. Translating it yields CSARDGNRVGTEAFF.

In the case of this clonotype: The junction departs from the called germline gene at one end, perhaps through a read error. V is TRBV12-5 and J is TRBJ1-6; maybe TRBD1 (5 bases). Germline assignment: CDR1 LGHNT and CDR2 FRNRAP. The CDR3 sequence is 17 residues long. The chain's CDR3 is CAGGLVLRAGVSSPLHF. The CDR3 DNA follows: TGTGCTGGTGGTTTGGTATTACGGGCGGGGGTAAGCTCACCCCTCCACTTT.

The V gene is TRBV5-1, the J gene TRBJ2-7, with unresolved D. CDR1 and CDR2 (germline): SGHRS, YFSETQ. This CDR3 is built from 13 residues. The V gene lost 3 bases and the J gene lost 1 base, with 8 bases spanning the gap. The DNA for the CDR3 is TGCGCCAGCAGCTGGGATTCTTCCTACGAGCAGTACTTC. This gives the protein CASSWDSSYEQYF.

A few counts support this clonotype. The V call is TRBV7-2, the J call TRBJ2-5; 9 positions agree with TRBD1. V trimming: 5 bases; J trimming: 4 bases; junction bases outside the gene matches: 8. The CDR3 spans 15 residues. The germline V gene encodes CDR1 SGHTA and CDR2 FQGNSA. The CDR3 reads CASSRGQGVIETQYF. DNA of the CDR3: TGTGCCAGCAGCCGGGGACAGGGTGTAATAGAGACCCAGTACTTC.

The V and J genes are TRBV6-5 and TRBJ2-3, with D possibly being TRBD1 or TRBD2 (6 bases each). Germline V CDR1 and CDR2: MNHEY, SVGAGI. Trimming left V 2 bases short and J 2 bases short, with 20 bases between. The CDR3 is made up of 18 amino acids. CDR3 nucleotide sequence: TGTGCCAGCAGTTACCGCGGAGGGGGGACGCGGATCACAGATACGCAGTATTTT. This codes for CASSYRGGGTRITDTQYF.

The V call is TRBV6-1, the J call TRBJ1-5; D is perhaps TRBD1 (6 bases). The CDR3 is 17 residues long. The germline V gene encodes CDR1 MNHNS and CDR2 SASEGT. With 2 bases removed from V and 3 bases from J, the gap between germline ends came to 17 bases. The CDR3 here is CASSEKVQGSYNQPQHF. CDR3 nucleotide sequence: TGTGCCAGCAGTGAAAAAGTACAGGGTTCCTACAATCAGCCCCAGCATTTT.

The V call is TRBV5-1, the J call TRBJ2-7; 13 nucleotides agree with TRBD2. CDR3 length equals 22 residues. Per germline, CDR1 SGHRS and CDR2 YFSETQ. J was trimmed by 0 bases and V by 7 bases; bases with no gene match: 25. This CDR3 reads CASGWQARTNPWTSGSSYEQYF. The CDR3 DNA sequence: TGCGCCAGCGGCTGGCAGGCCCGCACAAACCCCTGGACTAGCGGGAGCTCCTACGAGCAGTACTTC.

The rearrangement links TRBV18 to TRBJ2-7; 9 bases are a match to TRBD1. This CDR3 has 16 residues. V lost 2 bases, J lost 5 bases, and 10 bases stayed unmatched. Germline CDR1 is KGHSH and CDR2 is LQKENI. The CDR3 loop is CASSPRRTGAVDEQYF. The CDR3 region has the DNA TGTGCCAGCTCACCAAGAAGGACAGGGGCTGTGGACGAGCAGTACTTC. Full variable domain (rest looked up from reference TRBV18 and TRBJ2-7): NAGVMQNPRHLVRRRGQEARLRCSPMKGHSHVYWYRQLPEEGLKFMVYLQKENIIDESGMPKERFSAEFPKEGPSILRIQQVVRGDSAAYFCASSPRRTGAVDEQYFGPGTRLTVT.

In this sample, this clonotype turned up a few times. A read error may account for a junction end that differs from germline. J is TRBJ2-1 and V is TRBV6-5, with a possible D match to TRBD2 (5 bases). Germline CDR1 is MNHEY and CDR2 is SVGAGI. This CDR3 is 13 amino acids long. CDR3 nucleotide sequence: TGTGCCAACAGTTACGGTGAGGGCAATGAGCAGTCCTTC. It translates to CANSYGEGNEQSF.

To note about this clonotype: At one end, the junction sequence differs from germline, possibly due to a read error. V is TRBV15 and J is TRBJ1-3; D gene uncertain. From germline, CDR1 is LNHNV and CDR2 YYDKDF (reference sequence). CDR3 length: 16 residues. In DNA, the CDR3 is TGTGCCACCAGCGGGAACGGCAGGAGCTCTGGAAACACCATGTATTTT. Residues: CATSGNGRSSGNTMYF. The full variable domain, completed using reference TRBV15 and TRBJ1-3, is DAMVIQNPRYQVTQFGKPVTLSCSQTLNHNVMYWYQQKSSQAPKLLFHYYDKDFNNEADTPDNFQSRRPNTSFCFLDIRSPGLGDTAMYLCATSGNGRSSGNTMYFGEGSWLTVV.

This rearrangement joins TRBV29-1 to TRBJ2-1; D may be TRBD2 (6 bases). Germline V lookup: CDR1 SQVTM, CDR2 ANQGSEA. This CDR3 spans 15 amino acids. V lost 4 bases, J lost 7 bases, and 20 bases lay in between. This CDR3 reads CSVVRGTAIGNEQFF. As DNA, the CDR3 is TGCAGCGTTGTCCGCGGGACCGCCATTGGGAATGAGCAGTTCTTC.

The rearrangement joins TRBV29-1 to TRBJ2-1; weak D call: TRBD1 (5 bases). The CDR3 is 14 residues long. Trimming cost V 7 bases and J 0 bases, with 13 bases left between them. CDR1 is SQVTM and CDR2 is ANQGSEA in the germline V gene. This CDR3 reads CSASGHSSYNEQFF. In DNA, the CDR3 is TGCAGCGCCTCAGGGCACAGCTCCTACAATGAGCAGTTCTTC.

The chain is built from TRBV6-5 and TRBJ2-5, with 7 bases matching TRBD1. Germline values: CDR1 MNHEY, CDR2 SVGAGI. Germline trimming cut 6 bases from V and 4 bases from J; bases unmatched to any gene: 5. The CDR3 extends over 13 amino acids. CDR3 sequence: CASRSTGVETQYF. The DNA of the CDR3 is TGTGCCAGCAGGTCCACAGGGGTAGAGACCCAGTACTTC.

The chain combines TRBV2 with TRBJ2-1; 7 nucleotides match TRBD2. V was pared by 5 bases and J by 13 bases, with 8 bases of the junction left unmatched. Germline V lookup: CDR1 SNHLY, CDR2 FYNNEI. The CDR3 loop spans 12 amino acids. The CDR3, as DNA: TGTGCCAGCAGTAGAGGACTAGTGGTTCAGTTCTTC. Its protein product is CASSRGLVVQFF.

This clonotype was recorded a few times. V is TRBV4-3 and J is TRBJ2-7; maybe TRBD2 (6 bases). The CDR3 length is 15 residues. The V gene's germline CDR1 is LGHNA and CDR2 YSLEER. Trimming stripped 3 bases from V and 3 bases from J, with 15 bases between. The CDR3 sequence: CASSQEEGPYYEQYF. The CDR3 nucleotides are TGCGCCAGCAGCCAGGAGGAGGGCCCATACTACGAGCAGTACTTC.

The chain links TRBV28 to TRBJ2-7; maybe TRBD1 (6 bases). V lost 6 bases, J lost 1 base, and 16 bases lay in between. Germline assignment: CDR1 MDHEN and CDR2 SYDVKM. The length of the CDR3 is 15 residues. The CDR3 region has the DNA TGTGCCAGCAGCACCGCCTCGACAGGATCCTACGAGCAGTACTTC. Amino acid sequence: CASSTASTGSYEQYF.

J is TRBJ1-4 and V is TRBV28; maybe TRBD1 (5 bases). Germline V gives CDR1 MDHEN, CDR2 SYDVKM. The CDR3 is 14 amino acids. Trimming shortened V by 11 bases and J by 2 bases, and 15 bases separated the two germline ends. In DNA, the CDR3 is TGTGCCTGCCAGGGTTTGGCGACTAATGAAAAACTGTTTTTT. It encodes CACQGLATNEKLFF.

This clonotype was seen a handful of times. The chain recombines TRBV7-2 with TRBJ2-2, with D possibly matching TRBD2 (5 bases). Germline V gives CDR1 SGHTA, CDR2 FQGNSA. V gave up 1 base and J gave up 6 bases, with 9 bases separating them. The CDR3 contains 14 residues. The CDR3 sequence: CASSLVRGPGELFF. The CDR3 bases are TGTGCCAGCAGCTTAGTTCGAGGGCCCGGGGAGCTGTTTTTT.

V is TRBV5-4 and J is TRBJ2-3; 9 positions match TRBD2. Germline CDR1 is SGHNT and CDR2 is YYREEE (reference sequence). This CDR3 comprises 13 residues. The V and J ends lost 4 bases and 12 bases, in that order; junction bases with no gene match: 9. CDR3 coding DNA: TGTGCCAGCAGCATGGCGGGAGGGGGTACCCAGTATTTT. The encoded protein is CASSMAGGGTQYF.

The V gene is TRBV5-4, the J gene TRBJ2-7, with D unclear. Trimming shortened V by 0 bases and J by 2 bases, and 12 bases separated the two germline ends. Germline CDR1 and CDR2: SGHNT and YYREEE (reference sequence). This CDR3 has 15 amino acids. CDR3 nucleotide sequence: TGTGCCAGCAGCTTGGATGGAAACGGACCCTACGAGCAGTACTTC. Translating it yields CASSLDGNGPYEQYF.

The rearrangement joins TRBV2 to TRBJ1-2, with 7 bases fitting TRBD1. Trimming at V came to 6 bases and at J to 4 bases, leaving 11 bases not matched to a gene. The CDR3 is made up of 15 amino acids. Germline values: CDR1 SNHLY, CDR2 FYNNEI. The CDR3 reads CASSSSTGLGYGYTF. The CDR3, as DNA: TGTGCCAGCAGCTCCTCGACAGGGCTTGGCTATGGCTACACCTTC.

Only a few counts were recorded for this clonotype. This chain joins TRBV12-3 or TRBV12-4 and TRBJ2-1; perhaps TRBD1 as D (6 bases). The CDR3 has 13 amino acids. Trimming stripped 5 bases from V and 3 bases from J, with 8 bases between. The CDR3 nucleotides read TGTGCCAGCAGTCCCAGGGGCTACAATGAGCAGTTCTTC. This translates into CASSPRGYNEQFF.

This chain links TRBV20-1 with TRBJ2-4, with D unclear. The CDR3 is 13 amino acids. Germline CDR1 and CDR2: DFQATT and SNEGSKA (reference sequence). Trimming took 6 bases from V and 0 from J, leaving 9 bases between them. The CDR3 DNA follows: TGCAGTGCCAACGGCCCAGCCAAAAACATTCAGTACTTC. Translated, it gives CSANGPAKNIQYF.

This clonotype was recorded at least ten times. This chain connects TRBV10-3 to TRBJ1-2, with D perhaps TRBD1 (5 bases). The germline CDR1 and CDR2 sequences are ENHRY and SYGVKD. With 3 bases removed from V and 8 bases from J, the gap between germline ends came to 13 bases. CDR3 size: 13 residues. This CDR3 is CAISEGTSGGYTF. As DNA, the CDR3 is TGTGCCATCAGTGAAGGGACTTCCGGAGGCTACACCTTC.

V and J are TRBV7-9 and TRBJ1-4; no clear D gene. Germline V gene data show CDR1 as SEHNR and CDR2 as FQNEAQ (reference sequence). V was trimmed by 4 bases and J by 5 bases, leaving 14 bases between them. The CDR3 contains 15 residues. The CDR3 coding sequence is TGTGCCAGCAGCTCTGGACCGGGGATGAATGAAAAACTGTTTTTT. Translated, it gives CASSSGPGMNEKLFF.

This clonotype was counted only a few times. The J gene is TRBJ2-7, the V gene TRBV2; D gene ambiguous. The CDR3 sequence is 14 residues long. Germline values: CDR1 SNHLY, CDR2 FYNNEI. V was clipped by 5 bases and J by 2 bases, with 13 bases between them. The CDR3 reads CASSSRFLTYEQYF. CDR3 coding DNA: TGTGCCAGCAGTTCCCGGTTTCTAACCTACGAGCAGTACTTC. The whole variable domain, filled in from reference TRBV2 and TRBJ2-7, reads EPEVTQTPSHQVTQMGQEVILRCVPISNHLYFYWYRQILGQKVEFLVSFYNNEISEKSEIFDDQFSVERPDGSNFTLKIRSTKLEDSAMYFCASSSRFLTYEQYFGPGTRLTVT.

This clonotype was seen only a few times. The chain has TRBV19 and TRBJ2-2, with 9 nucleotides matching TRBD1. With 7 bases clipped from V and 5 bases from J, the junction kept 14 bases outside the gene matches. Germline lookup yields CDR1 LNHDA and CDR2 SQIVND (reference sequence). The CDR3 is made up of 17 amino acids. The CDR3 DNA follows: TGTGCCAGTACGTTACAGGGGGCAGACTGGAGTACCGGGGAGCTGTTTTTT. It codes for CASTLQGADWSTGELFF.